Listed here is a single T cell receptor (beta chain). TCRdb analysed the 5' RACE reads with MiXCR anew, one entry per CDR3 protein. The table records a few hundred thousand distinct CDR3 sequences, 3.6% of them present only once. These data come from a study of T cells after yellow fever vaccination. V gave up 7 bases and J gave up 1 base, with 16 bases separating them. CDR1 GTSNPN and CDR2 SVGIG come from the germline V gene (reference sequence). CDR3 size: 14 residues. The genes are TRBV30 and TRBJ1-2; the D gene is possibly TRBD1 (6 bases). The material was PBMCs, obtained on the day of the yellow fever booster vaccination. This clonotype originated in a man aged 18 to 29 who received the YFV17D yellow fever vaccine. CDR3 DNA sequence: TGTGCCTCGGGACGGGGGGCTCGTAACTATGGCTACACCTTC. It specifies CASGRGARNYGYTF.